This T cell receptor beta chain comes out of a study of shared clonotypes between healthy human individuals. Clones were read by immunoSEQ multiplex PCR, and TCRdb kept only the in-frame ones, dropping some. The sample gives 2 million to 2.5 million clones, approximately 90% of which show up once; about 0.41% is in the top ten. Germline V gives CDR1 MNHEY, CDR2 SMNVEV (reference sequence). Trimming took 6 bases from V and 3 from J; bases not matched to a gene: 8. CDR3 length: 14 residues. The healthy adult donors were HIV-negative and reported no recent acute infections or vaccinations. The chain has TRBV27 and TRBJ2-7; TRBD1 matches at 7 bases. The sequenced sample consisted of naive CD4+ T cells from PBMCs. Subset reported: CD45RA+ positively selected. The clonotype was recovered from a man aged 18 to 30 in good health. Some clones in this sample may be carry-over from other donors' samples. The DNA of the CDR3 is TGTGCCAGCAGACAGACAGGGATGGGCTACGAGCAGTACTTC. As protein: CASRQTGMGYEQYF.